This T cell receptor beta chain was captured by sequencing in a study of OX40 agonist ivuxolimab in advanced cancers. At the level of the study: Ivuxolimab, an antibody that agonizes OX40 (CD134), was administered to the patients. Past anti-PD-1, anti-PD-L1 or anti-CTLA-4 therapy was accepted, and 30% to 50% had received some. Every 2 weeks, patients received ivuxolimab intravenously, dosed at 0.01 to 10 mg/kg. Study observations and caveats: Low normalized T-cell clonal expansion was additionally recorded for some nonresponders.

Profiled with immunoSEQ multiplex PCR; TCRdb holds only in-frame clones, not every one. Among about 49,000 clones listed, around 94% were seen once. CDR3 length equals 15 residues. The germline V gene encodes CDR1 SQVTM and CDR2 ANQGSEA. V lost 4 bases to trimming and J lost 1 base, with 16 bases between them. As for this clone: Its antigen is not known.

This TCR was recovered from an adult with an advanced solid tumor such as melanoma, head and neck, liver or kidney cancer. The rearrangement uses TRBV29-1 and TRBJ1-1; D gene uncertain. Sample: CD4+ or CD8+ T cells sorted from blood, taken in a trial of the OX40 agonist ivuxolimab. For the CDR3, the DNA is TGCAGCGTTGTCGTGCTTTATGGAGGGAACACTGAAGCTTTCTTT. Translated: CSVVVLYGGNTEAFF.